The rows below give T cell receptor beta chains drawn from one sample of a study of cytomegalovirus exposure and HLA in healthy donors. Profiled with immunoSEQ multiplex PCR; TCRdb holds only in-frame clones, not every one. The sample lists some 140,000 clones; 79% were seen once. Specimen: PBMCs. Receptors originate from a man between 18 and 35 years old in good health and CMV-seronegative. The conserved cysteine and the conserved F or W are not part of the CDR3 here. Each record gives: V gene, CDR3 protein.

>TRBV7-9
ASSPRQVGTNTEAF
>TRBV27
ASSFQGQPQH
>TRBV4-2
ASSQEWTGNEKLF
>TRBV9
ASSVAGVGQSYGYT
>TRBV28
ASSLGGATDTEAF
>TRBV30
AWIPPGFMNTEAF
>TRBV7-8
ASSLVRLNEKLF
>TRBV5-1
ASSRGTGEEQY
>TRBV5-1
ASSSGTGGADGLVYEQY
>TRBV7-9
ASSWPIGGQAGELF
>TRBV4-2
ASSQDSTGSSGANVLT
>TRBV2
ASSGETRDNEQF
>TRBV7-8
ASSPRRGTGKSF
>TRBV7-6
ASSPLQRGGGETQY
>TRBV11-2
ASSLTRQGRGGYT
>TRBV6-1
AVGRLAGYT
>TRBV6-5
ASSIGTTYEQY
>TRBV30
AGRLASRREQY
>TRBV9
ASSPDRDYGYT
>TRBV30
AWRFSGADEKLF
>TRBV15
ATSSKPRPPYEQY
>TRBV5-4
ASSGGENSGNTIY
>TRBV12-5
ASGLSPGVLNQPQH
>TRBV5-4
ASSLGTDPLEQY
>TRBV5-5
ASSSGQGRIYGYT
>TRBV18
ASSPLSSYGYT
>TRBV25-1
ASSEFRGGTGGEETQY
>TRBV6-5
ASSYAEDGYT
>TRBV29-1
SVERPTAGQGAVRSNQPQH
>TRBV27
ASSPPGAVYGYT
>TRBV27
ASRGASSYGYT
>TRBV4-2
ASSQVGTGAETQY
>TRBV29-1
SVGGTGAGANVLT
>TRBV6-5
ASKTGGEQY
>TRBV11-1
ATKPGQGYNEQF
>TRBV15
ATSRGGSRNTEAF
>TRBV7-9
SSSSTGTGNTIY
>TRBV6-5
ASSSPGQVPYEQY
>TRBV5-1
ASSSGTQHNSPLH
>TRBV5-6
ASSLYEQGLETQY
>TRBV5-5
ASSYSLTGGDYYGYT
>TRBV19
ASSIAGAEKLF
>TRBV18
ASSARQGAGNTEAF
>TRBV18
ASSPPVQSTDTQY
>TRBV4-1
ASSQQGTQY
>TRBV5-5
ASSLEDIPYNEQF
>TRBV14
ASSQDYTGVDIQY
>TRBV10-3
AISPNSGQTSNQPQH
>TRBV2
ASREDSYNEQF
>TRBV7-2
ASSFAGQYNEQF
>TRBV4-2
ASSQDSASGGTDTQY
>TRBV7-2
ASSLEPGQAYNEQF
>TRBV4-3
ASSQDGGGGNTGELF
>TRBV7-9
ASSHRTGAKETQY